The 20 T cell receptor beta chains reported below all come from one sample, sequenced in a study of T cell responses to AZD1222 COVID-19 vaccine. Produced via immunoSEQ multiplex PCR; TCRdb's table is partial and in-frame only. The sample consists of fewer than 120,000 clones, about 87% of them appearing once. This sample comprised peripheral blood, obtained on day 0 of AZD1222 vaccination. The receptors were sampled from an adult in good health.

The gene calls are TRBV18 and TRBJ2-7, with D perhaps TRBD1 (5 bases). The ends were cut back, 0 bases at V and 7 bases at J, with 13 bases in the middle. The CDR3 is made up of 14 amino acids. The germline V gene has CDR1 KGHSH and CDR2 LQKENI. The CDR3 bases are TGTGCCAGCTCACCACCCCTGGCGACAGTAGAGCAGTACTTC. Residues: CASSPPLATVEQYF.

This chain links TRBV30 with TRBJ2-3; D gene unclear. The germline V gene encodes CDR1 GTSNPN and CDR2 SVGIG (reference sequence). The CDR3 contains 12 residues. Trimming pared 2 bases from V and 4 bases from J, leaving 7 bases between. CDR3 sequence reads: CAWSTRADTQYF. The CDR3, as DNA: TGTGCCTGGAGTACCCGGGCAGATACGCAGTATTTT.

This clone was recorded only once. The chain is built from TRBV19 and TRBJ1-4; 9 bases line up with TRBD1. The CDR3 consists of 14 residues. Germline CDR1 LNHDA, CDR2 SQIVND (reference sequence). V lost 6 bases, J lost 6 bases, and 5 bases stayed unmatched. The CDR3 DNA reads TGTGCCAGTAGCCTACAGGGGGCGGATGAAAAACTGTTTTTT. Its translation: CASSLQGADEKLFF. Looking up the rest from reference TRBV19 and TRBJ1-4 gives the full variable domain: DGGITQSPKYLFRKEGQNVTLSCEQNLNHDAMYWYRQDPGQGLRLIYYSQIVNDFQKGDIAEGYSVSREKKESFPLTVTSAQKNPTAFYLCASSLQGADEKLFFGSGTQLSVL.

V is TRBV19 and J is TRBJ2-2; D not resolved. Germline CDR1 is LNHDA and CDR2 is SQIVND (reference sequence). This CDR3 region has 13 residues. V lost 7 bases and J 6 bases, leaving 12 bases between the germline ends. The chain's CDR3 is CASTPFQSGELFF. The CDR3 DNA follows: TGTGCCAGTACCCCCTTCCAGTCCGGGGAGCTGTTTTTT.

The chain employs TRBV7-9 and TRBJ1-2, with a possible D match to TRBD1 (6 bases). V lost 4 bases and J 6 bases, leaving 6 bases between the germline ends. Germline loops: CDR1 SEHNR, CDR2 FQNEAQ (reference sequence). CDR3 size: 11 residues. The CDR3 is CASSWTDGYTF. DNA of the CDR3: TGTGCCAGCAGCTGGACAGATGGCTACACCTTC.

The chain recombines TRBV7-8 with TRBJ2-7, with a tentative D call TRBD2 (6 bases). CDR3 size: 12 residues. V lost 4 bases to trimming and J lost 6 bases, with 10 bases between them. The germline gives CDR1 SGHVS, CDR2 FQNEAQ. Here the CDR3 DNA reads TGTGCCAGCAGCTCCCCCGGGGGCGAGCAGTACTTC. Translated, it gives CASSSPGGEQYF.

The chain couples TRBV20-1 to TRBJ2-2; D is undetermined. The V end lost 3 bases, the J end lost 4 bases, and 12 bases lay between the germline ends. The CDR3 covers 14 residues. Germline-derived CDR1 and CDR2 are DFQATT and SNEGSKA (reference sequence). CDR3 region: CSASLSLGTGELFF. In DNA form, the CDR3 reads TGCAGTGCTAGTCTCTCATTGGGCACCGGGGAGCTGTTTTTT.

The genes are TRBV19 and TRBJ1-2, with a possible D match to TRBD1 (5 bases). Deletions cut 7 bases from V and 6 bases from J, with 21 bases between. CDR1 and CDR2 (germline): LNHDA, SQIVND (reference sequence). The CDR3 is 15 amino acids. The CDR3 region has the DNA TGTGCCAGTAATCGTCCAGGGCTCCCTCCCGATGGCTACACCTTC. This translates into CASNRPGLPPDGYTF.

The count of this clone is one. For the CDR3, the DNA is TGTGCCGGCGGGGGCTCTGGGGAGACCCAGTACTTC. This encodes CAGGGSGETQYF. This chain uses TRBV6-5 with TRBJ2-5; perhaps TRBD2 as D (7 bases). The CDR3 covers 12 residues. The V end was cut by 11 bases, the J end by 5 bases, with 15 bases between. CDR1 MNHEY and CDR2 SVGAGI come from the germline V gene.

CDR3 loop: CAWQQKKETQYF. DNA for the CDR3: TGTGCCTGGCAACAGAAGAAAGAGACCCAGTACTTC. V and J are TRBV30 and TRBJ2-5; no firm D call. The CDR3 sequence is 12 residues long. Germline V lookup: CDR1 GTSNPN, CDR2 SVGIG (reference sequence). The ends were cut back, 5 bases at V and 3 bases at J, with 10 bases in the middle.

V is TRBV6-5 and J is TRBJ1-5, with a possible D match to TRBD1 (5 bases). Germline-derived CDR1 and CDR2 are MNHEY and SVGAGI. The ends were cut back, 6 bases at V and 6 bases at J, with 12 bases in the middle. The CDR3 runs to 13 residues. CDR3 sequence reads: CASSPGTFQPQHF. The CDR3 nucleotides read TGTGCCAGCAGCCCCGGGACCTTTCAGCCCCAGCATTTT.

CDR3 protein: CASSLVSGERGYTF. DNA for the CDR3: TGTGCCAGCAGCTTAGTATCAGGGGAGAGAGGCTACACCTTC. V and J are TRBV7-2 and TRBJ1-2; possibly TRBD1 for D (6 bases). The CDR3 has 14 amino acids. CDR1 and CDR2 from the germline V gene are SGHTA and FQGNSA. V gave up 1 base and J gave up 8 bases, with 14 bases separating them.

In its sample, this clone was seen a few times. The V gene is TRBV29-1, the J gene TRBJ2-7; 8 nucleotides match TRBD1. There are 13 residues in the CDR3. Germline V gene lookup returns CDR1 SQVTM and CDR2 ANQGSEA. Losses at the gene ends were 7 bases for V and 4 bases for J; bases not matched to a gene: 9. The DNA of the CDR3 is TGCAGCGCCGAGACAGGGGCGTCTTACGAGCAGTACTTC. This translates into CSAETGASYEQYF.

The chain links TRBV19 to TRBJ2-7, with unresolved D. The V gene's germline CDR1 is LNHDA and CDR2 SQIVND (reference sequence). Deletions cut 0 bases from V and 8 bases from J, with 5 bases between. This CDR3 contains 11 residues. The CDR3 here is CASSIETKQYF. In nucleotides, the CDR3 is TGTGCCAGTAGTATAGAGACCAAGCAGTACTTC. Full variable domain (outside the CDR3, taken from reference TRBV19 and TRBJ2-7): DGGITQSPKYLFRKEGQNVTLSCEQNLNHDAMYWYRQDPGQGLRLIYYSQIVNDFQKGDIAEGYSVSREKKESFPLTVTSAQKNPTAFYLCASSIETKQYFGPGTRLTVT.

The V and J genes are TRBV12-3 or TRBV12-4 and TRBJ2-1; the match to TRBD2 covers 12 bases. This CDR3 region has 13 residues. V was clipped by 4 bases and J by 15 bases; unmatched bases: 7. Here the CDR3 DNA reads TGTGCCAGCAGTTCCTCTAGCGGGAGGGCCTTGTTCTTC. Its protein is CASSSSSGRALFF.

The genes are TRBV7-9 and TRBJ1-4; 10 bases match TRBD1. V was clipped by 3 bases and J by 7 bases; unmatched bases: 2. The CDR3 sequence is 14 residues long. Germline CDR1 is SEHNR and CDR2 is FQNEAQ (reference sequence). The CDR3 DNA reads TGTGCCAGCAGCTTGAGGACAGGGGGTGAAAAACTGTTTTTT. Amino acid sequence: CASSLRTGGEKLFF.

The chain uses TRBV30 and TRBJ1-1; D gene uncertain. The CDR3 extends over 15 amino acids. Trimming took 0 bases from V and 5 from J, leaving 16 bases between them. The germline gives CDR1 GTSNPN, CDR2 SVGIG (reference sequence). CDR3 DNA sequence: TGTGCCTGGAGTGTAGGTCGGATTAGGGTAACTGAAGCTTTCTTT. Translation gives CAWSVGRIRVTEAFF.

The genes are TRBV5-1 and TRBJ1-1; D is unresolved. Germline V gene data show CDR1 as SGHRS and CDR2 as YFSETQ. V was shortened by 0 bases and J by 0 bases, with 12 bases between the two germline ends. The CDR3 runs 16 residues. In DNA form, the CDR3 reads TGCGCCAGCAGCTTGGAGGGTCGTACCGTGAACACTGAAGCTTTCTTT. Amino acids: CASSLEGRTVNTEAFF. Filled out from reference TRBV5-1 and TRBJ1-1, the complete variable domain reads KAGVTQTPRYLIKTRGQQVTLSCSPISGHRSVSWYQQTPGQGLQFLFEYFSETQRNKGNFPGRFSGRQFSNSRSEMNVSTLELGDSALYLCASSLEGRTVNTEAFFGQGTRLTVV.

This rearrangement joins TRBV5-4 to TRBJ2-1; 7 nucleotides match TRBD2. Germline V gene data show CDR1 as SGHNT and CDR2 as YYREEE (reference sequence). CDR3 length: 16 amino acids. The ends lost 4 bases at V and 9 bases at J; junction bases unmatched: 16. As DNA, the CDR3 is TGTGCCAGCAGCCCGTGGGGGGGGAACTTAGACGGTGAGCAGTTCTTC. This codes for CASSPWGGNLDGEQFF. Variable domain in full (rest from reference TRBV5-4 and TRBJ2-1): ETGVTQSPTHLIKTRGQQVTLRCSSQSGHNTVSWYQQALGQGPQFIFQYYREEENGRGNFPPRFSGLQFPNYSSELNVNALELDDSALYLCASSPWGGNLDGEQFFGPGTRLTVL.

The chain couples TRBV5-1 to TRBJ2-6, with TRBD1 as a possible D gene (5 bases). Between the trimmed V and J ends, which lost 6 bases and 2 bases, there was a span of 9 bases. This CDR3 has 14 amino acids. Germline CDR1 is SGHRS and CDR2 is YFSETQ. CDR3 amino acids: CASKVDTGANVLTF. The CDR3, as DNA: TGCGCCAGCAAGGTGGACACTGGGGCCAACGTCCTGACTTTC.